One and the same sample provided the 12 T cell receptor beta chains below, sequenced in a study of T cell repertoires in ileal Crohn's disease. Profiling relied on immunoSEQ multiplex PCR, and the TCRdb table lists in-frame clones only, not all of them. The data contain approximately 11,000 clones, roughly four fifths of them singletons. Material: ileal tissue. The receptors were gathered from an adult with Crohn's disease.

The CDR3: CASSRIHRAQYF. DNA for the CDR3: TGCGCCAGCAGCCGAATCCACAGGGCGCAGTATTTT. The chain recombines TRBV5-1 with TRBJ2-3, with D perhaps TRBD1 (6 bases). Trimming pared 4 bases from V and 10 bases from J, leaving 13 bases between. CDR1 SGHRS and CDR2 YFSETQ come from the germline V gene. The CDR3 has 12 amino acids.

The chain links TRBV7-9 to TRBJ2-1, with a possible D match to TRBD2 (5 bases). This CDR3 is 14 amino acids long. Trimming took off 7 bases at V and 9 bases at J, with 19 bases between the two ends. CDR1 is SEHNR, CDR2 FQNEAQ, per germline (reference sequence). The CDR3 reads CASTTEAAVAEQFF. The CDR3, as DNA: TGTGCCAGCACCACAGAGGCAGCGGTCGCTGAGCAGTTCTTC. Using reference TRBV7-9 and TRBJ2-1 for the parts outside the CDR3, the full variable domain is DTGVSQNPRHKITKRGQNVTFRCDPISEHNRLYWYRQTLGQGPEFLTYFQNEAQLEKSRLLSDRFSAERPKGSFSTLEIQRTEQGDSAMYLCASTTEAAVAEQFFGPGTRLTVL.

The gene calls are TRBV6-5 and TRBJ1-1; 9 nucleotides agree with TRBD1. Looked up from germline, CDR1 is MNHEY and CDR2 is SVGAGI. This CDR3 region has 16 residues. The V segment lost 4 bases and the J segment 0 bases; nucleotides outside the gene matches: 6. The CDR3 sequence: CASSWGTGNMNTEAFF. The CDR3 DNA reads as TGTGCCAGCAGTTGGGGGACAGGGAATATGAACACTGAAGCTTTCTTT.

The chain links TRBV6-1 to TRBJ1-1, with TRBD1 as a possible D gene (5 bases). CDR1 and CDR2 from the germline V gene are MNHNS and SASEGT. V shed 8 bases and J shed 7 bases, with 23 bases lying between them. The CDR3 sequence is 15 residues long. The CDR3 coding sequence is TGTGCCAGCCGGGTGGGGCTTGTTGGCGGGGTTGAAGCTTTCTTT. Its protein product is CASRVGLVGGVEAFF.

V and J are TRBV29-1 and TRBJ1-2, with 7 bases fitting TRBD1. The CDR3 is 17 residues long. Germline CDR1 is SQVTM and CDR2 is ANQGSEA. V lost 4 bases and J lost 7; bases outside the gene matches: 21. As DNA, the CDR3 is TGCAGCGTTGGTCTTGGGGGTGAGACAGGGAATCGGGGTGGCTACACCTTC. This encodes CSVGLGGETGNRGGYTF.

This chain connects TRBV5-1 to TRBJ1-5; a weak D match, TRBD1 (5 bases). V lost 0 bases and J 9 bases, leaving 13 bases between the germline ends. The CDR3 spans 14 residues. The germline gives CDR1 SGHRS, CDR2 YFSETQ. As DNA, the CDR3 is TGCGCCAGCAGCTTGGATGGCGGGGACCGGCCCCAGCATTTT. Amino acid sequence: CASSLDGGDRPQHF.

A few counts support this clone. This chain uses TRBV7-9 with TRBJ1-1; D may be TRBD1 (6 bases). Germline values: CDR1 SEHNR, CDR2 FQNEAQ (reference sequence). The CDR3 length is 16 residues. V lost 0 bases and J lost 1, with 12 bases in between. For the CDR3, the DNA is TGTGCCAGCAGCTTAGCTCCGGGACAAACGAACACTGAAGCTTTCTTT. Translation: CASSLAPGQTNTEAFF.

CDR3 DNA: TGTGCCAGCAGCTTCGCTAGCGGGGACTACAATGAGCAGTTCTTC. Translating it yields CASSFASGDYNEQFF. The V call is TRBV11-2, the J call TRBJ2-1; the match to TRBD2 covers 9 bases. The germline CDR1 and CDR2 sequences are SGHAT and FQNNGV. V shed 3 bases, J shed 3 bases, and the junction held 3 bases outside the gene matches. The CDR3 is 15 residues long. The whole variable domain, filled in from reference TRBV11-2 and TRBJ2-1, reads EAGVAQSPRYKIIEKRQSVAFWCNPISGHATLYWYQQILGQGPKLLIQFQNNGVVDDSQLPKDRFSAERLKGVDSTLKIQPAKLEDSAVYLCASSFASGDYNEQFFGPGTRLTVL.

This rearrangement joins TRBV5-8 to TRBJ2-7, with 9 bases lining up with TRBD1. J lost 1 base, V lost 3 bases, and 8 bases had no gene match. This CDR3 spans 16 amino acids. CDR1 is SGHTS, CDR2 YDEGEE, per germline. The CDR3 is CASSWATGGRSYEQYF. The DNA for the CDR3 is TGTGCCAGCAGCTGGGCAACAGGGGGCAGGTCCTACGAGCAGTACTTC.

The CDR3 loop is CASSLRRAAYEQYF. CDR3 in DNA: TGCGCCAGCAGCTTGAGGCGGGCCGCCTACGAGCAGTACTTC. The V and J genes are TRBV5-1 and TRBJ2-7; D might be TRBD2 (5 bases). This CDR3 comprises 14 residues. Germline CDR1 SGHRS, CDR2 YFSETQ. The V end was cut by 1 base, the J end by 2 bases, with 10 bases between.

This clone was observed a few times. V gene TRBV19 combines with J gene TRBJ1-3; 7 bases fit TRBD1. The V gene's germline CDR1 is LNHDA and CDR2 SQIVND (reference sequence). The V gene end was trimmed by 10 bases and the J gene end by 4 bases; junction bases not matched to a gene: 4. The CDR3 spans 12 residues. This chain's CDR3 is CATGTVGNTIYF. In DNA, the CDR3 is TGTGCCACCGGGACAGTCGGAAACACCATATATTTT.

The rearrangement joins TRBV10-3 to TRBJ2-3; no reliable D call. From germline, CDR1 is ENHRY and CDR2 SYGVKD. V lost 6 bases and J 0 bases, leaving 4 bases between the germline ends. This CDR3 spans 12 amino acids. CDR3 region: CAIRTSTDTQYF. CDR3 coding DNA: TGTGCCATCAGGACTAGCACAGATACGCAGTATTTT.